Below, one T cell receptor beta chain is given with its context. This sample is drawn from a study of blood T cell repertoires in COVID-19. TCRdb's table, derived via immunoSEQ multiplex PCR, lists solely in-frame clones and lacks some. Here the sample spans 130,000 or so clones, approximately 86% being singletons. The junction had 4 bases not matched to a gene; V was cut back by 6 bases and J by 6 bases. From germline, CDR1 is MNHEY and CDR2 SVGAGI. The CDR3 extends over 14 amino acids. The sequenced material came from peripheral blood. This chain connects TRBV6-5 to TRBJ1-4; 10 bases agree with TRBD1. This TCR was recovered from a woman aged 45-65 years who had recovered from COVID-19. The CDR3 nucleotides are TGTGCCAGCAGGGACAGGGGGTACGATGAAAAACTGTTTTTT. It specifies CASRDRGYDEKLFF.